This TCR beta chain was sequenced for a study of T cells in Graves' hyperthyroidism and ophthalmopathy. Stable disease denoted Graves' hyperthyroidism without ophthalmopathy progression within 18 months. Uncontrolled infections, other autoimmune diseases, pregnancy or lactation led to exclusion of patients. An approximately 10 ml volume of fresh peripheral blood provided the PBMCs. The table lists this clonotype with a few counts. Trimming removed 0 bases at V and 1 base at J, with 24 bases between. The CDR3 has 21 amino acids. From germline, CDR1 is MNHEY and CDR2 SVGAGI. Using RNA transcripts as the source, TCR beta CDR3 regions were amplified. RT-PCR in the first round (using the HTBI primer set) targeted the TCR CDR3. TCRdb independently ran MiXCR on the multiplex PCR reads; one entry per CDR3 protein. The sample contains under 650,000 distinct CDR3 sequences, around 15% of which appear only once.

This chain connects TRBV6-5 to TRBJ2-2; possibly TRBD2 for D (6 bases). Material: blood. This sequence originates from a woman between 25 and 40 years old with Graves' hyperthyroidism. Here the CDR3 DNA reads TGTGCCAGCAGTTACTCAAGGTATTCCATGCCCGGGACTTTGAACACCGGGGAGCTGTTTTTT. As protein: CASSYSRYSMPGTLNTGELFF.